The sequence of this T cell receptor (beta chain) was determined in a study of shared clonotypes between healthy human individuals. Overall study: Per donor, CD8 memory used one plate, CD8 naive used two, CD4 memory used three and CD4 naive used three.

TCRdb's copy holds only in-frame clones and misses some; the assay was immunoSEQ multiplex PCR. In the table there are 900,000 to 1,200,000 clones, 75% to 85% of which are singletons. V was shortened by 7 bases and J by 1 base, with 14 bases between the two germline ends. Per germline, CDR1 MNHEY and CDR2 SVGAGI. This CDR3 is built from 15 residues. General study results and limits: Against clonotypes common to all four donors, non-shared ones had lower generation probabilities. A few donors had around 5.2% of their naive CD4 clonotypes in common.

Concerning this clone: The target antigen is unknown.

The sequencing input was memory CD4+ T cells from PBMCs. As for subset: CD45RA-negative fraction. The clonotype comes from a man younger than 30 in good health. Some clones in this sample may be carry-over from other donors' samples. V is TRBV6-5 and J is TRBJ1-5; the D is unclear. CDR3: CASTEQLVSNQPQHF. CDR3 bases: TGTGCCAGCACCGAACAGCTGGTGAGCAATCAGCCCCAGCATTTT.